The clone carrying this T cell receptor beta chain was detected a few times. Its antigen remains unknown. The entry originates in a study of T cell responses to AZD1222 COVID-19 vaccine. The study, taken as a whole, reports: The donors showed a predominance of white British ancestry and of females, with possible underestimation of clonal diversity. Spike-specific TCR breadth and depth went up after people got two AZD1222 doses.

Only in-frame clones appear in the TCRdb table, and some are missing; sequencing was by immunoSEQ multiplex PCR. The sample holds 150,000 or so clones, more than 85% seen once. The TCR sequence derives from an adult in good health. The material was peripheral blood, obtained on day 0 of AZD1222 vaccination.

In DNA form, the CDR3 reads TGCGCCAGCAGCCAAGCTGACAGCTACGAGCAGTACTTC. It codes for CASSQADSYEQYF. The rearrangement uses TRBV4-3 and TRBJ2-7, with a tentative D call TRBD1 (5 bases). The germline gives CDR1 LGHNA, CDR2 YSLEER. V was pared by 1 base and J by 3 bases, with 7 bases between. This CDR3 contains 13 residues.